A single sample gave rise to the 22 T cell receptor beta chains below, sequenced in a study of graft-versus-host responses after intestinal transplantation. What these receptors recognize is not known. Only in-frame clones appear in the TCRdb table, and some are missing; sequencing was by immunoSEQ multiplex PCR. Of more than 85,000 clones listed, 82% are singletons. The sample was unstimulated CD4+ T cells sorted from spleen or lymph node cells, taken before intestinal transplant. These receptors came from a human donor who received an intestinal transplant.

This chain links TRBV10-3 with TRBJ2-6; D is unclear. V lost 2 bases and J lost 0, with 14 bases in between. The CDR3 contains 18 residues. Germline lookup yields CDR1 ENHRY and CDR2 SYGVKD. CDR3 residues: CAISERIILSSGANVLTF. In nucleotides, the CDR3 is TGTGCCATCAGTGAGCGAATAATCCTGAGCTCTGGGGCCAACGTCCTGACTTTC.

The V and J genes are TRBV5-1 and TRBJ2-1; no firm D call. Germline CDR1 and CDR2: SGHRS and YFSETQ. Trimming removed 0 bases from V and 7 bases from J, with 8 bases in between. This CDR3 spans 13 amino acids. CDR3 sequence: CASSLESGNEQFF. CDR3 DNA: TGCGCCAGCAGCTTGGAATCGGGTAATGAGCAGTTCTTC.

This clone occurred a few times. The rearrangement links TRBV2 to TRBJ2-5, with 9 bases fitting TRBD1. With V trimmed by 7 bases and J by 5 bases, 8 bases remained unmatched. This CDR3 has 14 amino acids. Germline-derived CDR1 and CDR2 are SNHLY and FYNNEI. The DNA of the CDR3 is TGTGCCAGCACTCGGACAGGGGACGGGGAGACCCAGTACTTC. Residues: CASTRTGDGETQYF.

V and J are TRBV4-1 and TRBJ1-2, with a weak D call TRBD1 (5 bases). There are 15 residues in the CDR3. Germline V gene data show CDR1 as MGHRA and CDR2 as YSYEKL. Trimming took 1 base from V and 3 from J, leaving 12 bases between them. The CDR3 is CASSQVFRADYGYTF. In DNA form, the CDR3 reads TGCGCCAGCAGCCAAGTTTTCAGGGCAGACTATGGCTACACCTTC.

The J gene is TRBJ2-3, the V gene TRBV5-4; D might be TRBD2 (7 bases). There are 16 residues in the CDR3. Germline V gives CDR1 SGHNT, CDR2 YYREEE (reference sequence). V was pared by 0 bases and J by 6 bases, with 17 bases between. The CDR3 spells CASSLDGGGGYDTQYF. DNA of the CDR3: TGTGCCAGCAGCTTGGATGGGGGAGGGGGGTATGATACGCAGTATTTT.

This clone was found once. J is TRBJ2-2 and V is TRBV9; D is ambiguous. The CDR3 spans 15 residues. Germline V gene data show CDR1 as SGDLS and CDR2 as YYNGEE. The germline V and J ends were trimmed by 2 bases and 0 bases, with 8 bases remaining between them. CDR3: CASSVYSSNTGELFF. The CDR3 DNA sequence: TGTGCCAGCAGCGTTTACAGTTCGAACACCGGGGAGCTGTTTTTT.

V gene TRBV5-1 combines with J gene TRBJ2-1; possible D gene TRBD1, 5 bases. The V and J ends lost 0 bases and 0 bases respectively, with 7 bases between them. Germline assignment: CDR1 SGHRS and CDR2 YFSETQ. This CDR3 has 15 amino acids. CDR3 protein: CASSLAGHSYNEQFF. The CDR3 bases are TGCGCCAGCAGCTTGGCTGGACACTCCTACAATGAGCAGTTCTTC.

This chain uses TRBV29-1 with TRBJ2-3, with D hard to call. Between the trimmed V and J ends, which lost 5 bases and 4 bases, there was a span of 7 bases. This CDR3 comprises 11 residues. Germline V lookup: CDR1 SQVTM, CDR2 ANQGSEA. CDR3 protein: CSVTRSDTQYF. The DNA for the CDR3 is TGCAGCGTTACTCGTTCAGATACGCAGTATTTT.

The rearrangement links TRBV5-1 to TRBJ2-1; TRBD2 matches 13 bases. The CDR3 has 15 amino acids. V gave up 6 bases and J gave up 7 bases; unmatched junction bases: 7. Germline V gene data show CDR1 as SGHRS and CDR2 as YFSETQ. CDR3 sequence: CASTRWTSGSNEQFF. CDR3 in DNA: TGCGCCAGCACCCGTTGGACTAGCGGGAGTAATGAGCAGTTCTTC.

The chain is built from TRBV28 and TRBJ2-7; 7 bases agree with TRBD2. Germline V gene sequence: CDR1 MDHEN, CDR2 SYDVKM. This CDR3 is built from 15 residues. V gave up 5 bases and J gave up 3 bases; unmatched junction bases: 10. The CDR3 sequence: CASSDPGTTSYEQYF. CDR3 bases: TGTGCCAGCAGTGACCCCGGGACTACCAGCTACGAGCAGTACTTC.

This clone was counted once. The chain links TRBV5-4 to TRBJ2-3; D not certain. V dropped 0 bases and J dropped 2 bases, with 7 bases sitting between them. CDR1 and CDR2 from the germline V gene are SGHNT and YYREEE (reference sequence). The CDR3 has 14 amino acids. CDR3 loop: CASSLAYYTDTQYF. CDR3 DNA: TGTGCCAGCAGCTTGGCTTACTACACAGATACGCAGTATTTT.

This clone was picked up a small number of times. This sequence joins TRBV4-1 and TRBJ2-7; no firm D call. The V end lost 3 bases, the J end lost 0 bases, and 9 bases lay between the germline ends. Germline V gene sequence: CDR1 MGHRA, CDR2 YSYEKL. The CDR3 loop spans 14 amino acids. The chain's CDR3 is CASSQERSSYEQYF. The CDR3 DNA reads TGCGCCAGCAGCCAGGAAAGGAGCTCCTACGAGCAGTACTTC.

On this clone itself: Other DNA sequences of this sample code for an identical CDR3. The chain employs TRBV5-1 and TRBJ2-5, with TRBD2 identical over 13 bases. Trimming removed 0 bases from V and 1 base from J; junction bases left unmatched: 0. The CDR3 has 16 amino acids. CDR1 and CDR2 (germline): SGHRS, YFSETQ. The CDR3 DNA follows: TGCGCCAGCAGCTTGGGACTAGCGGGAGGCCAAGAGACCCAGTACTTC. Its translation is CASSLGLAGGQETQYF.

This chain joins TRBV18 and TRBJ2-7; D remains ambiguous. CDR3 length equals 13 residues. CDR1 and CDR2 from the germline V gene are KGHSH and LQKENI. The V end was cut by 8 bases, the J end by 0 bases, with 11 bases between. The CDR3 is CASHAGVSYEQYF. The CDR3 bases are TGTGCCAGCCACGCAGGTGTCTCCTACGAGCAGTACTTC.

V and J are TRBV4-1 and TRBJ2-1, with TRBD1 as a possible D gene (5 bases). The CDR3 is 15 amino acids. Germline assignment: CDR1 MGHRA and CDR2 YSYEKL. Trimming stripped 2 bases from V and 6 bases from J, with 14 bases between. In DNA, the CDR3 is TGCGCCAGCAGCCAATCTGAGACAGAGACCAATGAGCAGTTCTTC. It encodes CASSQSETETNEQFF.

This chain connects TRBV19 to TRBJ1-1; 9 bases match TRBD1. Germline V gene data show CDR1 as LNHDA and CDR2 as SQIVND (reference sequence). V was clipped by 9 bases and J by 11 bases; unmatched bases: 10. There are 12 residues in the CDR3. The chain's CDR3 is CASNLRTGVAFF. CDR3 in DNA: TGTGCCAGCAACCTCCGGACAGGGGTGGCTTTCTTT.

CDR3 bases: TGCGCCAGCAGCCCCCGCTCGGTAGTGGCCTACGAGCAGTACTTC. As protein: CASSPRSVVAYEQYF. The rearrangement joins TRBV4-1 to TRBJ2-7, with D hard to call. The germline CDR1 and CDR2 sequences are MGHRA and YSYEKL. There are 15 residues in the CDR3. The V end was cut by 4 bases, the J end by 2 bases, with 15 bases between.

V and J are TRBV4-1 and TRBJ1-4, with D possibly being TRBD1 (6 bases). The germline gives CDR1 MGHRA, CDR2 YSYEKL. CDR3 size: 15 residues. Trimming shortened V by 1 base and J by 7 bases, and 13 bases separated the two germline ends. CDR3 region: CASSQVSTGPEKLFF. CDR3 bases: TGCGCCAGCAGCCAAGTGAGCACAGGGCCTGAAAAACTGTTTTTT.

V is TRBV6-6 and J is TRBJ2-7; 12 nucleotides line up with TRBD1. CDR3 size: 15 residues. The ends lost 0 bases at V and 7 bases at J; junction bases unmatched: 4. Germline loops: CDR1 MNHNY, CDR2 SVGAGI (reference sequence). The CDR3 region is CASSYSGQGAGEQYF. DNA of the CDR3: TGTGCCAGCAGTTACTCGGGACAGGGGGCGGGAGAGCAGTACTTC.

The V call is TRBV28, the J call TRBJ1-6, with a weak D call TRBD1 (6 bases). The CDR3 runs 14 residues. V was clipped by 0 bases and J by 10 bases, with 10 bases between them. Per germline, CDR1 MDHEN and CDR2 SYDVKM. In DNA form, the CDR3 reads TGTGCCAGCAGTTTATGGAGGGGGAACTCACCCCTCCACTTT. This encodes CASSLWRGNSPLHF.

The chain couples TRBV28 to TRBJ2-1, with 9 bases matching TRBD2. CDR3 size: 16 residues. J gave up 8 bases and V 5 bases, and 13 bases lay outside the gene matches. The germline V gene has CDR1 MDHEN and CDR2 SYDVKM. In DNA, the CDR3 is TGTGCCAGCAGTCCCCGGAAGCGGGGGGACTTCGATGAGCAGTTCTTC. Its protein product is CASSPRKRGDFDEQFF.

CDR3 residues: CASRYQDTDTQYF. Here the CDR3 DNA reads TGTGCCAGCAGGTATCAGGACACAGATACGCAGTATTTT. J is TRBJ2-3 and V is TRBV6-1; no reliable D call. V lost 6 bases and J lost 2, with 9 bases in between. The CDR3 covers 13 residues. The germline V gene has CDR1 MNHNS and CDR2 SASEGT.